This T cell receptor beta chain derives from a study of vaccination effects on CD4 cells after COVID-19. The CDR3 extends over 12 amino acids. Germline V gene data show CDR1 as MNHEY and CDR2 as SVGAGI. V dropped 3 bases and J dropped 12 bases, with 15 bases sitting between them. This clone has just one count. Its antigen is unidentified. Clones were sequenced by immunoSEQ multiplex PCR, and TCRdb holds only the in-frame ones, with some missing. Among 40,000 to 50,000 clones listed, 75% were seen once. Sequencing followed a ViraFEST assay step that expanded antigen-specific CD4+ T cells with viral peptide pools. Isolating CD4+ T cells followed approximately 10 days of culture. Documented for the person is a PCR-confirmed SARS-CoV-2 infection occurring between March and December 2020.

The sequence was collected from a human donor who had a prior SARS-CoV-2 infection. The source was CD4+ T cells from PBMCs cultured with a peptide pool, collected before COVID-19 vaccination. This sequence joins TRBV6-5 and TRBJ2-7; TRBD2 is a possible D gene (7 bases). This CDR3 is CASSYVGGGWYF. The CDR3 DNA reads TGTGCCAGCAGTTATGTAGGGGGGGGTTGGTACTTC.